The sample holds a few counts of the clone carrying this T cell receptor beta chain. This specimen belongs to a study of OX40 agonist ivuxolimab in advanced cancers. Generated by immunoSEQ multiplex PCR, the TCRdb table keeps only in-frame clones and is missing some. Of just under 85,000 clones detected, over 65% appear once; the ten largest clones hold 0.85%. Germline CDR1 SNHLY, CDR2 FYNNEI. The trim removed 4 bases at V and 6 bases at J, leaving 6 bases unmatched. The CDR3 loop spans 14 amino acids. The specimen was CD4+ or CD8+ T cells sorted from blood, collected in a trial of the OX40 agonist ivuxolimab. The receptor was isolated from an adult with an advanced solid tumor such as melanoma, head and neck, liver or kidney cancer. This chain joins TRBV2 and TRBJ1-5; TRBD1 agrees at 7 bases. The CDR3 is CASSVEGASQPQHF. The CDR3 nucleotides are TGTGCCAGCAGTGTGGAGGGGGCGAGTCAGCCCCAGCATTTT. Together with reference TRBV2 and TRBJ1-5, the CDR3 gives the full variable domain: EPEVTQTPSHQVTQMGQEVILRCVPISNHLYFYWYRQILGQKVEFLVSFYNNEISEKSEIFDDQFSVERPDGSNFTLKIRSTKLEDSAMYFCASSVEGASQPQHFGDGTRLSIL.